These 6 T cell receptor beta chains were all obtained from the same sample, sequenced in a study of somatic mutations in cytotoxic T cells in rheumatoid arthritis. TCRdb's table, derived via immunoSEQ multiplex PCR, lists solely in-frame clones and lacks some. The sample includes fewer than 8,500 clones, 70% to 80% of them seen just once. Sequences were obtained from CD8+ T cells sorted from blood. Every receptor here comes from an adult with rheumatoid arthritis.

CDR3 in amino acids: CASSEAWLAGGQETQYF. The CDR3, as DNA: TGTGCCAGCAGTGAAGCGTGGCTAGCGGGCGGACAAGAGACCCAGTACTTC. The chain uses TRBV2 and TRBJ2-5, with 8 bases aligning to TRBD2. In germline, CDR1 is SNHLY, CDR2 FYNNEI. The junction had 8 bases not matched to a gene; V was cut back by 0 bases and J by 2 bases. This CDR3 is 17 amino acids long.

The chain recombines TRBV9 with TRBJ2-7; 14 positions match TRBD2. The CDR3 length is 16 residues. Losses at the gene ends were 0 bases for V and 6 bases for J; bases not matched to a gene: 5. Germline V gene data show CDR1 as SGDLS and CDR2 as YYNGEE. CDR3 sequence: CASSVDVGLAGVEQYF. The CDR3 DNA follows: TGTGCCAGCAGCGTAGATGTGGGACTAGCGGGGGTCGAGCAGTACTTC.

The gene calls are TRBV9 and TRBJ2-3, with D possibly being TRBD1 (6 bases). Germline V CDR1 and CDR2: SGDLS, YYNGEE. V gave up 5 bases and J gave up 5 bases, with 21 bases separating them. CDR3 length: 16 amino acids. The CDR3 region is CASSHRGGSEGDTQYF. The CDR3 nucleotides read TGTGCCAGCAGTCACCGAGGGGGTAGCGAGGGAGATACGCAGTATTTT.

In its sample, this clone was seen a few times. J is TRBJ1-5 and V is TRBV6-5; 7 bases line up with TRBD1. With 4 bases clipped from V and 9 bases from J, the junction kept 6 bases outside the gene matches. CDR1 and CDR2 from the germline V gene are MNHEY and SVGAGI. The CDR3 is 13 residues long. The CDR3 DNA follows: TGTGCCAGCAGTTTAGGACAGGCCGGGCCCCAGCATTTT. Translated: CASSLGQAGPQHF.

The rearrangement links TRBV2 to TRBJ2-7, with 7 bases matching TRBD1. This CDR3 comprises 13 residues. Germline values: CDR1 SNHLY, CDR2 FYNNEI. J was trimmed by 5 bases and V by 8 bases; bases with no gene match: 9. CDR3 DNA sequence: TGTGCCAGCGACTACAGGGGTCTCCACGAGCAGTACTTC. Amino acids: CASDYRGLHEQYF.

The chain recombines TRBV28 with TRBJ2-2; TRBD2 aligns across 10 bases. J gave up 6 bases and V 11 bases, and 9 bases lay outside the gene matches. This CDR3 spans 14 amino acids. The germline gives CDR1 MDHEN, CDR2 SYDVKM. CDR3 nucleotides: TGTGCCGGGGCGGGACTAGCGATCCCCGGGGAGCTGTTTTTT. As protein: CAGAGLAIPGELFF.